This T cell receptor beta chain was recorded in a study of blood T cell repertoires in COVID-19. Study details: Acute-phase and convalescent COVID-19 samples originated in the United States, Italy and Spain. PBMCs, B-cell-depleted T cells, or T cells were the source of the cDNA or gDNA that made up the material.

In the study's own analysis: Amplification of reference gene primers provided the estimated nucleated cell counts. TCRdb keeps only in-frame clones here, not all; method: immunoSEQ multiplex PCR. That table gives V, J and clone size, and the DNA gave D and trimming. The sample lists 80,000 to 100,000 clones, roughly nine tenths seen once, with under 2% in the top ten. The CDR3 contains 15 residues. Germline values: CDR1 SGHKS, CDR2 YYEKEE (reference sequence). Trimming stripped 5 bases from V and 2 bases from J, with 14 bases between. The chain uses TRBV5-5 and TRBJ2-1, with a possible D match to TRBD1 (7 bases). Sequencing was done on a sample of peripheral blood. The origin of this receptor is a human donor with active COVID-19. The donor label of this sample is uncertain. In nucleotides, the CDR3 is TGTGCCAGCAGGCGCGGGACAGATCCCTACAATGAGCAGTTCTTC. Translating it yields CASRRGTDPYNEQFF.